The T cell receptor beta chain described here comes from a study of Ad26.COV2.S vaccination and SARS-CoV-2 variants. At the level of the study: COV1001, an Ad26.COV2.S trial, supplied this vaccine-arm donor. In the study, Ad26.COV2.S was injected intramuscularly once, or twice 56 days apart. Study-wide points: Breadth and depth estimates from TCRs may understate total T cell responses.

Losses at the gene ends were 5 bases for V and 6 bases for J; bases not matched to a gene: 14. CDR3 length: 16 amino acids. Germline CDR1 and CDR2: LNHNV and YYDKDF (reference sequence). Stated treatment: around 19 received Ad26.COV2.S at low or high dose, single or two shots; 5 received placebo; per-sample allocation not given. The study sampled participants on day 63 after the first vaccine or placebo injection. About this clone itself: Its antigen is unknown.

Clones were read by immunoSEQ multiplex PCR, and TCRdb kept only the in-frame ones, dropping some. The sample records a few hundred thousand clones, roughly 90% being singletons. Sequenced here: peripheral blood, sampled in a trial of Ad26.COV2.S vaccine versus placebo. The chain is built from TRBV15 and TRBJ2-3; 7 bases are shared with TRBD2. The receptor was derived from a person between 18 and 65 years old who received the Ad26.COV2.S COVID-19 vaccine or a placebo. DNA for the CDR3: TGTGCCACCAGCCTATTCGCGGGAGCTTATCGGGATACGCAGTATTTT. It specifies CATSLFAGAYRDTQYF. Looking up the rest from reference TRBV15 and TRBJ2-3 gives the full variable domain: DAMVIQNPRYQVTQFGKPVTLSCSQTLNHNVMYWYQQKSSQAPKLLFHYYDKDFNNEADTPDNFQSRRPNTSFCFLDIRSPGLGDTAMYLCATSLFAGAYRDTQYFGPGTRLTVL.